This TCR beta chain was retrieved from a study of resident and recirculating memory T cells in vitiligo. Clones were sequenced by immunoSEQ multiplex PCR, and TCRdb holds only the in-frame ones, with some missing. The data show 40,000 to 45,000 clones, with around 90% seen just once and 4.5% held by the top ten. Trimming removed 0 bases at V and 3 bases at J, with 10 bases between. This CDR3 is built from 14 residues. Germline V gene sequence: CDR1 SGHNT, CDR2 YYREEE (reference sequence). Confetti depigmentation, marking active vitiligo, was absent in these patients. The sequence was collected from a male donor with vitiligo. Material: blood. This chain joins TRBV5-4 and TRBJ2-7; maybe TRBD1 (6 bases). The CDR3 region has the DNA TGTGCCAGCAGCTTGGCCGGGACAATCTACGAGCAGTACTTC. Translating gives CASSLAGTIYEQYF. Combining the CDR3 with reference TRBV5-4 and TRBJ2-7 gives the whole variable domain ETGVTQSPTHLIKTRGQQVTLRCSSQSGHNTVSWYQQALGQGPQFIFQYYREEENGRGNFPPRFSGLQFPNYSSELNVNALELDDSALYLCASSLAGTIYEQYFGPGTRLTVT.